This TCR beta chain stems from a study of PD-1 blockade in classical Hodgkin lymphoma. Points on this clone: The antigen remains unidentified.

Time point: cycle 4 day 1 (C4D1), after 6 weeks of nivolumab. In every patient, relapse followed autologous stem cell transplantation, while exposure to brentuximab vedotin differed. Germline V gene lookup returns CDR1 SGHTA and CDR2 FQGNSA. V dropped 3 bases and J dropped 1; count of bases not matched to a gene: 2. The CDR3 consists of 15 residues. Assay: immunoSEQ multiplex PCR; the TCRdb copy retains only in-frame clones and omits some. The sample consists of tens of thousands of clones, roughly nine tenths of them appearing once. Study-wide points: Newly diagnosed patients had diversity similar to the baseline diversity of complete responders. Lower baseline TCR diversity was reported for newly diagnosed patients than for healthy donors.

The specimen was peripheral blood mononuclear cells (PBMCs), collected before the fourth cycle of nivolumab. This sequence was found in a human donor with classical Hodgkin lymphoma. This rearrangement joins TRBV7-2 to TRBJ2-3; TRBD2 matches at 9 bases. CDR3 sequence (DNA): TGTGCCAGCAGCTTGTGGACTAGCGGCACAGATACGCAGTATTTT. The encoded protein is CASSLWTSGTDTQYF.